This T cell receptor beta chain stems from a study of T cells in Graves' hyperthyroidism and ophthalmopathy. Using RNA transcripts as the source, TCR beta CDR3 regions were amplified. The HTBI primer set drove a first-round RT-PCR of the TCR CDR3. TCRdb reanalysed the multiplex PCR reads using MiXCR and keeps one entry per CDR3 protein. The sample holds under 450,000 distinct CDR3 sequences, more than 15% seen once. This clonotype showed up just a few times. The hyperthyroidism patients had all been newly diagnosed, and their disease duration was under 2 months. Their ages ranged from 18 to 65 years. Uncontrolled infection, other autoimmune disease, pregnancy or lactation excluded patients. PBMCs came from about 10 ml fresh peripheral blood. This TCR was recovered from a woman aged 18-29 years with Graves' hyperthyroidism. The sequencing input was blood.

Here the CDR3 DNA reads TGTGCCAGCGGACAGGGGAACTATGGCTACACCTTC. Protein sequence: CASGQGNYGYTF. The chain is built from TRBV7-9 and TRBJ1-2; 9 bases are shared with TRBD1. Unmatched junction bases numbered 0, after V lost 8 bases and J lost 2 bases. CDR1 is SEHNR and CDR2 is FQNEAQ in the germline V gene (reference sequence). The CDR3 is 12 amino acids.